A single sample gave rise to the 10 T cell receptor beta chains below, sequenced in a study of CD8+ T cells in alopecia areata. Sequencing relied on a cDNA template that was reverse transcribed from extracted RNA. Method: immunoSEQ multiplex PCR; TCRdb's copy keeps in-frame clones and lacks some. This sample has hundreds of thousands of clones, with nearly 60% found just once. The treatment here: oral pan-JAK inhibitor, 5-10 mg twice daily. This sample comprised CD4+ T cells sorted from blood, obtained at week 24, from a patient treated with tofacitinib. These receptors came from a human donor with alopecia areata.

This chain joins TRBV11-2 and TRBJ2-7; D unresolved. The CDR3 sequence is 14 residues long. Germline V CDR1 and CDR2: SGHAT, FQNNGV. Deletions cut 4 bases from V and 3 bases from J, with 13 bases between. The CDR3 here is CASSYDLGYYEQYF. CDR3 coding DNA: TGTGCCAGCAGCTACGATCTGGGTTACTACGAGCAGTACTTC.

The chain links TRBV7-8 to TRBJ1-1; the D is unclear. The CDR3 is 14 residues long. CDR1 SGHVS and CDR2 FQNEAQ come from the germline V gene. Trimming shortened V by 2 bases and J by 1 base, and 8 bases separated the two germline ends. The CDR3 nucleotides read TGTGCCAGCAGCTTAATGGGTAGGAACACTGAAGCTTTCTTT. The encoded protein is CASSLMGRNTEAFF. The full variable domain, its missing parts supplied by reference TRBV7-8 and TRBJ1-1, is GAGVSQSPRYKVAKRGQDVALRCDPISGHVSLFWYQQALGQGPEFLTYFQNEAQLDKSGLPSDRFFAERPEGSVSTLKIQRTQQEDSAVYLCASSLMGRNTEAFFGQGTRLTVV.

This clone has more than one count but fewer than ten. The V and J genes are TRBV18 and TRBJ1-4; perhaps TRBD1 as D (6 bases). The V gene lost 2 bases and the J gene lost 8 bases, with 12 bases spanning the gap. This CDR3 contains 14 residues. Germline loops: CDR1 KGHSH, CDR2 LQKENI. The CDR3 is CASSPGGRGEKLFF. The DNA for the CDR3 is TGTGCCAGCTCACCAGGGGGGCGCGGAGAAAAACTGTTTTTT. Filled out from reference TRBV18 and TRBJ1-4, the complete variable domain reads NAGVMQNPRHLVRRRGQEARLRCSPMKGHSHVYWYRQLPEEGLKFMVYLQKENIIDESGMPKERFSAEFPKEGPSILRIQQVVRGDSAAYFCASSPGGRGEKLFFGSGTQLSVL.

The chain links TRBV7-2 to TRBJ2-3; 7 nucleotides match TRBD2. The CDR3 sequence is 16 residues long. The V segment lost 5 bases and the J segment 8 bases; nucleotides outside the gene matches: 16. Germline CDR1 SGHTA, CDR2 FQGNSA. The CDR3 sequence: CASSQLLGRGMGTQYF. DNA of the CDR3: TGTGCCAGCAGCCAACTTCTTGGGCGGGGGATGGGTACGCAGTATTTT.

The chain links TRBV4-1 to TRBJ1-2; D remains ambiguous. This CDR3 comprises 14 residues. The V end was cut by 0 bases, the J end by 4 bases, with 9 bases between. Germline CDR1 MGHRA, CDR2 YSYEKL. This CDR3 reads CASSQDRFFYGYTF. The CDR3 DNA reads TGCGCCAGCAGCCAAGATCGCTTTTTCTATGGCTACACCTTC.

The table lists this clone with a few counts. The chain has TRBV28 and TRBJ2-7; perhaps TRBD2 as D (6 bases). CDR1 and CDR2 from the germline V gene are MDHEN and SYDVKM. The CDR3 consists of 14 residues. V gave up 3 bases and J gave up 0 bases, with 9 bases separating them. CDR3 sequence reads: CASSFLAASYEQYF. CDR3 in DNA: TGTGCCAGCAGTTTTTTAGCGGCCTCCTACGAGCAGTACTTC.

This chain links TRBV5-6 with TRBJ2-1, with D uncertain. This CDR3 contains 14 residues. The V end lost 2 bases, the J end lost 5 bases, and 11 bases lay between the germline ends. CDR1 SGHDT and CDR2 YYEEEE come from the germline V gene. The chain's CDR3 is CASSLVGHDNEQFF. CDR3 coding DNA: TGTGCCAGCAGCTTAGTAGGGCACGACAATGAGCAGTTCTTC.

This clone was found a few times. This rearrangement joins TRBV19 to TRBJ1-1; D might be TRBD1 (5 bases). Trimming left V 4 bases short and J 5 bases short, with 11 bases between. Germline assignment: CDR1 LNHDA and CDR2 SQIVND (reference sequence). There are 13 residues in the CDR3. Written as DNA, the CDR3 is TGTGCCAGTAGTACGGGACGAACGACTGAAGCTTTCTTT. Residues: CASSTGRTTEAFF.

The chain uses TRBV27 and TRBJ2-1; no clear D. CDR1 and CDR2 from the germline V gene are MNHEY and SMNVEV (reference sequence). The CDR3 has 13 residues. The V end lost 5 bases, the J end lost 9 bases, and 14 bases lay between the germline ends. Here the CDR3 DNA reads TGTGCCAGCAGTCCGCTCTCCGTAGGTGAGCAGTTCTTC. It codes for CASSPLSVGEQFF.

The chain couples TRBV10-3 to TRBJ2-5; 8 nucleotides line up with TRBD2. The CDR3 is 13 residues long. V gave up 10 bases and J gave up 2 bases; unmatched junction bases: 6. The germline CDR1 and CDR2 sequences are ENHRY and SYGVKD. The CDR3 DNA is TGTGCCACATCCGGGACTAGGCAAGAGACCCAGTACTTC. It encodes CATSGTRQETQYF.